What follows are 23 T cell receptor beta chains derived from one specimen sequenced in a study of T cell repertoires and HLA-DP antigens. TCRdb's copy holds only in-frame clones and misses some; the assay was immunoSEQ multiplex PCR. This table has about 120,000 clones, 80% to 95% appearing once. No antigens are known for them. Source material: CD4+ T cells from PBMCs. The receptors come from a woman aged 18-29 years in good health and CMV-seronegative.

The chain has TRBV28 and TRBJ1-4; weak D call: TRBD1 (6 bases). The CDR3 has 14 amino acids. V was trimmed by 4 bases and J by 8 bases, leaving 14 bases between them. Looked up from germline, CDR1 is MDHEN and CDR2 is SYDVKM. The CDR3 region is CASSSPGTLEKLFF. For the CDR3, the DNA is TGTGCCAGCAGTTCGCCCGGGACACTAGAAAAACTGTTTTTT.

V usage is TRBV6-5 and J usage is TRBJ2-5; 12 bases are a match to TRBD2. The CDR3 spans 16 residues. The germline V gene has CDR1 MNHEY and CDR2 SVGAGI. V was pared by 2 bases and J by 2 bases, with 3 bases of the junction left unmatched. This chain's CDR3 is CASSYLLAGGQETQYF. CDR3 bases: TGTGCCAGCAGTTACCTACTAGCGGGGGGACAAGAGACCCAGTACTTC.

This clone showed up just once. This chain uses TRBV7-9 with TRBJ2-7, with D perhaps being TRBD1 or TRBD2 (5 bases each). V lost 1 base and J lost 1, with 14 bases in between. Germline-derived CDR1 and CDR2 are SEHNR and FQNEAQ (reference sequence). The CDR3 spans 16 residues. CDR3 bases: TGTGCCAGCAGCTTAGGTCCAGCTGAGGGGTCCTACGAGCAGTACGTC. Protein product: CASSLGPAEGSYEQYV.

The chain is built from TRBV5-6 and TRBJ1-2; 8 positions agree with TRBD1. Germline trimming cut 4 bases from V and 5 bases from J; bases unmatched to any gene: 10. The CDR3 extends over 15 amino acids. CDR1 is SGHDT, CDR2 YYEEEE, per germline. The CDR3 DNA is TGTGCCAGCAGCCCCGACAGGGGCGTCTCTTATGGCTACACCTTC. Its protein product is CASSPDRGVSYGYTF.

The chain couples TRBV7-6 to TRBJ2-7, with TRBD2 identical over 11 bases. CDR3 length: 16 residues. Germline CDR1 reads SGHVS; CDR2 reads FNYEAQ. Germline trimming cut 4 bases from V and 0 bases from J; bases unmatched to any gene: 5. CDR3 protein: CASSSAGLAASYEQYF. CDR3 bases: TGTGCCAGCAGCTCTGCGGGACTAGCGGCCTCCTACGAGCAGTACTTC.

This clone was counted a single time. The J gene is TRBJ1-1, the V gene TRBV7-6, with D perhaps matching TRBD1 (6 bases). The V end lost 1 base, the J end lost 4 bases, and 25 bases lay between the germline ends. There are 19 residues in the CDR3. Germline lookup yields CDR1 SGHVS and CDR2 FNYEAQ. The CDR3 sequence: CASSLGVRPGQRVGTEAFF. CDR3 sequence (DNA): TGTGCCAGCAGCTTAGGCGTGCGGCCCGGACAGAGAGTAGGCACTGAAGCTTTCTTT.

V is TRBV5-6 and J is TRBJ1-1, with 9 positions matching TRBD1. This CDR3 is built from 13 residues. The germline V gene encodes CDR1 SGHDT and CDR2 YYEEEE. Trimming removed 4 bases from V and 7 bases from J; junction bases left unmatched: 5. The CDR3 loop is CASSQTGGNEAFF. The CDR3 DNA sequence: TGTGCCAGCAGCCAAACAGGGGGCAATGAAGCTTTCTTT.

The gene calls are TRBV6-5 and TRBJ2-7; D gene ambiguous. The germline V and J ends were trimmed by 0 bases and 3 bases, with 15 bases remaining between them. Germline values: CDR1 MNHEY, CDR2 SVGAGI. The length of the CDR3 is 16 residues. CDR3 sequence (DNA): TGTGCCAGCAGTTACTCGAGTCCGGCGCTAGGCTACGAGCAGTACTTC. Translation gives CASSYSSPALGYEQYF.

The chain uses TRBV19 and TRBJ1-4; D not resolved. The V end was cut by 5 bases, the J end by 6 bases, with 13 bases between. This CDR3 contains 14 residues. CDR1 and CDR2 (germline): LNHDA, SQIVND (reference sequence). The chain's CDR3 is CASSERIRDEKLFF. The CDR3 coding sequence is TGTGCCAGTAGTGAACGGATAAGGGATGAAAAACTGTTTTTT.

The rearrangement uses TRBV19 and TRBJ2-5, with D tentatively TRBD1 or TRBD2 (5 bases each). The CDR3 is 16 residues long. The V end was cut by 4 bases, the J end by 0 bases, with 15 bases between. Germline CDR1 reads LNHDA; CDR2 reads SQIVND (reference sequence). In DNA, the CDR3 is TGTGCCAGTAGTACTCGGGGACCATCGTACCAAGAGACCCAGTACTTC. Amino acid sequence: CASSTRGPSYQETQYF.

This chain connects TRBV6-1 to TRBJ1-4, with D possibly being TRBD1 (5 bases). CDR3 length equals 14 residues. V lost 6 bases to trimming and J lost 8 bases, with 16 bases between them. Germline V gene sequence: CDR1 MNHNS, CDR2 SASEGT. The CDR3 DNA reads TGTGCCAGCAGGGTCCGGGGGACCGGGGAAAAACTGTTTTTT. This encodes CASRVRGTGEKLFF.

CDR3 loop: CASERGGETQYF. CDR3 DNA sequence: TGCGCCAGCGAACGCGGCGGAGAGACCCAGTACTTC. The genes are TRBV10-2 and TRBJ2-5; no clear D gene. The CDR3 runs 12 residues. CDR1 and CDR2 from the germline V gene are WSHSY and SAAADI. The V end lost 8 bases, the J end lost 4 bases, and 11 bases lay between the germline ends.

The gene calls are TRBV11-3 and TRBJ2-7; 12 bases map to TRBD1. The CDR3 spans 15 residues. The junction had 4 bases not matched to a gene; V was cut back by 5 bases and J by 2 bases. Germline values: CDR1 SGHNT, CDR2 YENEEA. Here the CDR3 reads CASSRGQGAPYEQYF. CDR3 in DNA: TGTGCCAGCAGCCGGGGACAGGGGGCCCCCTACGAGCAGTACTTC.

The chain has TRBV5-4 and TRBJ1-4, with TRBD1 as a possible D gene (6 bases). The germline V gene encodes CDR1 SGHNT and CDR2 YYREEE (reference sequence). Trimming shortened V by 9 bases and J by 8 bases, and 20 bases separated the two germline ends. The CDR3 contains 14 residues. The CDR3, as DNA: TGTGCCACCTCCCAAGGGGGGTCGAGAGAAAAACTGTTTTTT. It translates to CATSQGGSREKLFF.

On this clone itself: At one boundary the junction diverges from the germline segment, which might be a read error. The rearrangement joins TRBV4-1 to TRBJ2-2, with 12 bases that match TRBD1. In germline, CDR1 is MGHRA, CDR2 YSYEKL. This CDR3 spans 20 amino acids. CDR3 residues: CASSQGYQKGQGAKTGELFF. CDR3 nucleotide sequence: TGCGCCAGCAGCCAAGGGTATCAGAAGGGACAGGGGGCGAAAACCGGGGAGCTGTTTTTT.

This chain connects TRBV9 to TRBJ1-5; the D gene is possibly TRBD1 (5 bases). The CDR3 totals 20 residues. Germline V gene lookup returns CDR1 SGDLS and CDR2 YYNGEE. The V end lost 0 bases, the J end lost 2 bases, and 24 bases lay between the germline ends. CDR3 protein: CASSVAVFVFGAVRNQPQHF. For the CDR3, the DNA is TGTGCCAGCAGCGTAGCTGTATTTGTATTTGGGGCAGTCCGCAATCAGCCCCAGCATTTT.

CDR3 region: CAATGGSNTEAFF. CDR3 nucleotides: TGTGCTGCGACAGGGGGGAGTAACACTGAAGCTTTCTTT. The V gene is TRBV28, the J gene TRBJ1-1, with 9 bases aligning to TRBD1. The CDR3 is made up of 13 amino acids. The germline CDR1 and CDR2 sequences are MDHEN and SYDVKM.

V usage is TRBV15 and J usage is TRBJ2-7; D might be TRBD2 (5 bases). The V gene lost 0 bases and the J gene lost 2 bases, with 8 bases spanning the gap. Germline values: CDR1 LNHNV, CDR2 YYDKDF (reference sequence). The CDR3 sequence is 14 residues long. CDR3 DNA sequence: TGTGCCACCAGCAGAGAAGGAGGACCCTACGAGCAGTACTTC. As protein: CATSREGGPYEQYF.

The V and J genes are TRBV7-2 and TRBJ1-4; D is ambiguous. V shed 1 base and J shed 0 bases, with 6 bases lying between them. This CDR3 has 15 residues. CDR1 and CDR2 from the germline V gene are SGHTA and FQGNSA. CDR3 in amino acids: CASSLVQATNEKLFF. CDR3 in DNA: TGTGCCAGCAGCTTAGTTCAAGCAACTAATGAAAAACTGTTTTTT. Together with reference TRBV7-2 and TRBJ1-4, the CDR3 gives the full variable domain: GAGVSQSPSNKVTEKGKDVELRCDPISGHTALYWYRQSLGQGLEFLIYFQGNSAPDKSGLPSDRFSAERTGGSVSTLTIQRTQQEDSAVYLCASSLVQATNEKLFFGSGTQLSVL.

The chain couples TRBV7-8 to TRBJ1-2; 7 bases line up with TRBD1. Trimming cost V 5 bases and J 2 bases; bases outside gene matches: 5. Germline assignment: CDR1 SGHVS and CDR2 FQNEAQ. This CDR3 comprises 14 residues. CDR3 coding DNA: TGTGCCAGCAGCCACCGACAGGGCAACTATGGCTACACCTTC. This encodes CASSHRQGNYGYTF.

The V gene is TRBV5-5, the J gene TRBJ1-2; 7 nucleotides align to TRBD1. The CDR3 length is 16 residues. Trimming cost V 2 bases and J 2 bases; bases outside gene matches: 9. Germline loops: CDR1 SGHKS, CDR2 YYEKEE (reference sequence). DNA of the CDR3: TGTGCCAGCAGCTTTCTCCGACAGGGCGCCAACTATGGCTACACCTTC. Its protein product is CASSFLRQGANYGYTF.

The rearrangement joins TRBV4-1 to TRBJ2-5, with D unresolved. This CDR3 is 13 amino acids long. Germline V lookup: CDR1 MGHRA, CDR2 YSYEKL. V was cut by 2 bases and J by 0 bases, with 4 bases left in between. For the CDR3, the DNA is TGCGCCAGCAGCCAACCGTACCAAGAGACCCAGTACTTC. This gives the protein CASSQPYQETQYF.

The chain links TRBV9 to TRBJ1-2; perhaps TRBD1 as D (5 bases). CDR1 and CDR2 from the germline V gene are SGDLS and YYNGEE. There are 16 residues in the CDR3. V lost 0 bases and J lost 8, with 20 bases in between. CDR3 nucleotide sequence: TGTGCCAGCAGCGTAGACAACAGGTTGAAGAGCAGGGGCTACACCTTC. It is translated as CASSVDNRLKSRGYTF.